This TCR beta chain emerged from a study of regulatory T cells in long-lasting Graves disease. This CDR3 spans 14 amino acids. The V gene lost 7 bases and the J gene lost 0 bases, with 9 bases spanning the gap. Building of the TCR beta libraries involved iRepertoire HTBI primers and Arm-PCR of CDR3 regions. TCRdb reanalysed the multiplex PCR reads using MiXCR and keeps one entry per CDR3 protein. The sample carries roughly 400,000 distinct CDR3 sequences, 20% to 25% recorded once. Described time point: persistent/refractory GD, antithyroid drugs over 5 years with positive TRAb. Scientists built the TCR library using RNA that was extracted from PBMCs. EDTA tubes held 7 to 9 milliliters of peripheral blood from each patient.

The sample was peripheral blood mononuclear cells (PBMCs), taken when the disease was refractory, from a patient treated with antithyroid drugs. The rearrangement joins TRBV12-3 or TRBV12-4 to TRBJ2-2; D gene ambiguous. This receptor was taken from a female donor with Graves disease. The CDR3 loop reads CASILSPNTGELFF. The DNA for the CDR3 is TGTGCCAGCATCCTATCACCGAACACCGGGGAGCTGTTTTTT.